These 31 T cell receptor beta chains originate from one sample sequenced in a study of CD8 T cells in ankylosing spondylitis. Each CDR3 protein gets one entry after TCRdb re-called the 5' RACE reads with MiXCR. The sample gives approximately 400,000 distinct CDR3 sequences, approximately 17% of which show up once; just over 1% is in the top ten. Study-level points and caveats: Seemingly characteristic of ankylosing spondylitis blood was a TCR beta motif consisting of about 8 highly homologous variants.

What these receptors recognize is not known. Specimen: blood, either unsorted or a sorted T cell fraction (not recorded which). The receptors here all came from a male donor with ankylosing spondylitis.

The chain is built from TRBV7-3 and TRBJ1-5, with 8 bases that match TRBD1. V gave up 1 base and J gave up 3 bases; unmatched junction bases: 5. In germline, CDR1 is SGHTA, CDR2 FQGTGA. The CDR3 contains 16 residues. DNA for the CDR3: TGTGCCAGCAGCTTAAGGGAGGGACAGGTCAATCAGCCCCAGCATTTT. It codes for CASSLREGQVNQPQHF.

This clonotype was picked up a small number of times. The chain carries TRBV5-1 and TRBJ1-1; 10 nucleotides match TRBD1. This CDR3 has 15 residues. Trimming took 3 bases from V and 7 from J; bases not matched to a gene: 9. From germline, CDR1 is SGHRS and CDR2 YFSETQ. CDR3 loop: CASSWGGQGELEAFF. CDR3 sequence (DNA): TGCGCCAGCAGCTGGGGTGGACAGGGGGAACTTGAAGCTTTCTTT. The entire variable domain, with the rest obtained from reference TRBV5-1 and TRBJ1-1, is as follows: KAGVTQTPRYLIKTRGQQVTLSCSPISGHRSVSWYQQTPGQGLQFLFEYFSETQRNKGNFPGRFSGRQFSNSRSEMNVSTLELGDSALYLCASSWGGQGELEAFFGQGTRLTVV.

The table lists this clonotype with a few counts. This chain links TRBV5-1 with TRBJ2-1; no reliable D call. CDR3 size: 14 residues. The germline V gene has CDR1 SGHRS and CDR2 YFSETQ. V lost 0 bases to trimming and J lost 6 bases, with 10 bases between them. Written as DNA, the CDR3 is TGCGCCAGCAGCTTGGCTGGTAGATTCAATGAGCAGTTCTTC. Amino acids: CASSLAGRFNEQFF.

The rearrangement uses TRBV6-1 and TRBJ1-2; D is unclear. The V gene lost 4 bases and the J gene lost 8 bases, with 17 bases spanning the gap. The CDR3 length is 14 residues. Germline CDR1 MNHNS, CDR2 SASEGT. The CDR3 coding sequence is TGTGCCAGCAGTGCAATCGGGCCGCTGGAGGGCTACACCTTC. It codes for CASSAIGPLEGYTF.

The chain couples TRBV19 to TRBJ1-1, with D possibly matching TRBD1 (5 bases). This CDR3 contains 14 residues. Between the trimmed V and J ends, which lost 3 bases and 11 bases, there was a span of 19 bases. CDR1 LNHDA and CDR2 SQIVND come from the germline V gene (reference sequence). This chain's CDR3 is CASSIQNQGGSAFF. Written as DNA, the CDR3 is TGTGCCAGTAGTATCCAAAATCAGGGCGGTTCGGCTTTCTTT. Using reference TRBV19 and TRBJ1-1 for the parts outside the CDR3, the full variable domain is DGGITQSPKYLFRKEGQNVTLSCEQNLNHDAMYWYRQDPGQGLRLIYYSQIVNDFQKGDIAEGYSVSREKKESFPLTVTSAQKNPTAFYLCASSIQNQGGSAFFGQGTRLTVV.

This clonotype was picked up a small number of times. The chain recombines TRBV2 with TRBJ1-6; D gene unclear. The V and J ends lost 7 bases and 8 bases respectively, with 9 bases between them. The germline CDR1 and CDR2 sequences are SNHLY and FYNNEI. This CDR3 is 12 amino acids long. The CDR3 bases are TGTGCCAGCAACCTGAGGGATTCACCCCTCCACTTT. Its protein is CASNLRDSPLHF.

This clonotype has more than one count but fewer than ten. The V and J genes are TRBV5-1 and TRBJ2-1; D could derive from TRBD1 or TRBD2 (5 bases each). Germline values: CDR1 SGHRS, CDR2 YFSETQ. V was pared by 0 bases and J by 7 bases, with 11 bases between. This CDR3 spans 14 amino acids. CDR3: CASSLVGWGNEQFF. The CDR3 DNA reads as TGCGCCAGCAGCTTGGTGGGGTGGGGGAATGAGCAGTTCTTC.

This clonotype turned up a few times. J is TRBJ1-1 and V is TRBV7-2, with TRBD1 as a possible D gene (5 bases). CDR1 is SGHTA, CDR2 FQGNSA, per germline. Trimming took off 4 bases at V and 8 bases at J, with 14 bases between the two ends. The CDR3 extends over 13 amino acids. The CDR3: CASSSRTGTEAFF. The CDR3 bases are TGTGCCAGCAGCTCTCGGACCGGGACCGAAGCTTTCTTT.

The J gene is TRBJ2-2, the V gene TRBV5-5, with D possibly being TRBD1 (6 bases). The CDR3 sequence is 16 residues long. Germline CDR1 and CDR2: SGHKS and YYEKEE (reference sequence). The germline V and J ends were trimmed by 1 base and 6 bases, with 16 bases remaining between them. DNA of the CDR3: TGTGCCAGCAGCTTGAGGCAGGGGATTCGGTCCGGGGAGCTGTTTTTT. It encodes CASSLRQGIRSGELFF. The entire variable domain, with the rest obtained from reference TRBV5-5 and TRBJ2-2, is as follows: DAGVTQSPTHLIKTRGQQVTLRCSPISGHKSVSWYQQVLGQGPQFIFQYYEKEERGRGNFPDRFSARQFPNYSSELNVNALLLGDSALYLCASSLRQGIRSGELFFGEGSRLTVL.

This clonotype has only a few counts. The V and J genes are TRBV12-3 or TRBV12-4 and TRBJ1-1, with D perhaps matching TRBD1 (6 bases). The CDR3 totals 12 residues. The V end was cut by 6 bases, the J end by 7 bases, with 12 bases between. CDR3 loop: CASSRGQFEAFF. The DNA of the CDR3 is TGTGCCAGCAGCCGCGGACAGTTTGAAGCTTTCTTT.

This clonotype has more than one count but fewer than ten. This chain uses TRBV28 with TRBJ1-5; 7 positions agree with TRBD1. The CDR3 has 16 amino acids. V gave up 2 bases and J gave up 3 bases; unmatched junction bases: 7. The V gene's germline CDR1 is MDHEN and CDR2 SYDVKM. This CDR3 is CASSLGTANNNQPQHF. DNA of the CDR3: TGTGCCAGCAGTTTAGGGACAGCGAACAACAATCAGCCCCAGCATTTT.

The V call is TRBV7-2, the J call TRBJ1-2; D call uncertain. Per the germline V gene, CDR1 is SGHTA and CDR2 is FQGNSA. The CDR3 runs to 12 residues. V gave up 0 bases and J gave up 8 bases, with 7 bases separating them. The CDR3 sequence is CASSLAGRGYTF. As DNA, the CDR3 is TGTGCCAGCAGCTTAGCAGGGCGGGGCTACACCTTC.

This clonotype was observed a few times. V is TRBV7-2 and J is TRBJ2-5, with D possibly TRBD2 on 6 matching bases. From germline, CDR1 is SGHTA and CDR2 FQGNSA. This CDR3 contains 14 residues. V was clipped by 5 bases and J by 2 bases, with 12 bases between them. This CDR3 is CASSHTSLQETQYF. The CDR3, as DNA: TGTGCCAGCAGCCACACTAGCCTTCAAGAGACCCAGTACTTC.

There are many counts of this clonotype. V is TRBV4-1 and J is TRBJ2-1; D could derive from TRBD1 or TRBD2 (5 bases each). This CDR3 comprises 13 residues. V was shortened by 1 base and J by 9 bases, with 10 bases between the two germline ends. Germline assignment: CDR1 MGHRA and CDR2 YSYEKL. The DNA for the CDR3 is TGCGCCAGCAGCCAAGGGACTCAGGGTGAGCAGTTCTTC. This gives the protein CASSQGTQGEQFF.

There are a few counts of this clonotype. The V and J genes are TRBV3-1 and TRBJ2-2; TRBD2 matches at 11 bases. Germline V gene data show CDR1 as LGHDT and CDR2 as YNNKEL (reference sequence). This CDR3 is built from 16 residues. The V segment lost 2 bases and the J segment 7 bases; nucleotides outside the gene matches: 6. The CDR3 here is CASSQLAGGRDGELFF. CDR3 coding DNA: TGTGCCAGCAGCCAACTAGCGGGGGGACGAGACGGGGAGCTGTTTTTT.

This clonotype was observed a handful of times. The chain carries TRBV6-1 and TRBJ1-5, with D unresolved. Germline values: CDR1 MNHNS, CDR2 SASEGT. Trimming stripped 1 base from V and 0 bases from J, with 10 bases between. The CDR3 length is 16 residues. As DNA, the CDR3 is TGTGCCAGCAGTGAAGGGGCAGGCCCTAGCAATCAGCCCCAGCATTTT. Amino acids: CASSEGAGPSNQPQHF.

This clonotype showed up just a few times. The rearrangement uses TRBV6-5 and TRBJ1-2, with 7 bases matching TRBD1. Looked up from germline, CDR1 is MNHEY and CDR2 is SVGAGI. The CDR3 spans 13 residues. With 4 bases clipped from V and 7 bases from J, the junction kept 6 bases outside the gene matches. This chain's CDR3 is CASSSGQNLGYTF. CDR3 sequence (DNA): TGTGCCAGCAGTTCGGGACAGAACCTTGGCTACACCTTC.

The rearrangement uses TRBV29-1 and TRBJ1-1; D ambiguous. Looked up from germline, CDR1 is SQVTM and CDR2 is ANQGSEA. The CDR3 length is 12 residues. Trimming removed 4 bases at V and 1 base at J, with 7 bases between. The CDR3 spells CSVVRGNTEAFF. Written as DNA, the CDR3 is TGCAGCGTTGTTCGGGGGAACACTGAAGCTTTCTTT.

The chain recombines TRBV10-3 with TRBJ1-3, with unresolved D. CDR1 ENHRY and CDR2 SYGVKD come from the germline V gene. The CDR3 contains 14 residues. V lost 3 bases and J lost 4, with 10 bases in between. The CDR3 region has the DNA TGTGCCATCAGTGACCCCACAGCAGGAAACACCATATATTTT. Its protein product is CAISDPTAGNTIYF.

This clonotype was detected only a few times. This chain connects TRBV5-1 to TRBJ2-1; 9 bases line up with TRBD1. Trimming removed 3 bases from V and 12 bases from J; junction bases left unmatched: 16. This CDR3 is built from 16 residues. Germline-derived CDR1 and CDR2 are SGHRS and YFSETQ. The CDR3 spells CASSSRTGTGHSVQFF. The CDR3 nucleotides are TGCGCCAGCAGCTCCCGTACCGGGACAGGGCATTCGGTGCAGTTCTTC.

Points on this clonotype: This clone may be a read error of a much larger clone one base away. The gene calls are TRBV2 and TRBJ1-5, with 9 bases identical to TRBD1. CDR1 is SNHLY, CDR2 FYNNEI, per germline. This CDR3 has 14 residues. The V and J ends lost 6 bases and 6 bases, in that order; junction bases with no gene match: 6. The CDR3 spells CASRLGQGPQPQHF. The DNA for the CDR3 is TGTGCCAGCAGATTGGGACAGGGACCTCAGCCCCAGCATTTT.

This clonotype was detected a few times. The chain has TRBV6-5 and TRBJ1-6; D is possibly TRBD1 (6 bases). This CDR3 has 18 amino acids. Germline CDR1 is MNHEY and CDR2 is SVGAGI. The V end lost 0 bases, the J end lost 0 bases, and 12 bases lay between the germline ends. In nucleotides, the CDR3 is TGTGCCAGCAGTTACTCGATTCAGGGGAGCTCCTATAATTCACCCCTCCACTTT. Translating it yields CASSYSIQGSSYNSPLHF.

This clonotype was observed at least ten times. This chain joins TRBV2 and TRBJ2-1; D not certain. Germline-derived CDR1 and CDR2 are SNHLY and FYNNEI. There are 18 residues in the CDR3. Trimming cost V 5 bases and J 0 bases, with 20 bases left between them. The CDR3 region has the DNA TGTGCCAGCAGTACACCCGACGTGGAAGCCGACTCCTACAATGAGCAGTTCTTC. It yields the protein CASSTPDVEADSYNEQFF.

This clonotype was seen more than once but under ten times. CDR3 amino acids: CSALWVEQFF. The DNA for the CDR3 is TGCAGCGCACTCTGGGTTGAGCAGTTCTTC. V usage is TRBV20-1 and J usage is TRBJ2-1; unclear D gene. Germline-derived CDR1 and CDR2 are DFQATT and SNEGSKA (reference sequence). The CDR3 covers 10 residues.

This clonotype was seen at least ten times. The chain has TRBV7-9 and TRBJ2-1; a weak D match, TRBD1 (5 bases). V lost 7 bases and J lost 7, with 11 bases in between. Germline lookup yields CDR1 SEHNR and CDR2 FQNEAQ (reference sequence). The CDR3 spans 12 residues. CDR3: CASMGRRNEQFF. In DNA form, the CDR3 reads TGTGCCAGCATGGGGCGTCGAAATGAGCAGTTCTTC.

There are many counts of this clonotype. This chain joins TRBV12-3 or TRBV12-4 and TRBJ2-7; D perhaps matches TRBD2 (6 bases). The CDR3 sequence is 15 residues long. Trimming left V 6 bases short and J 4 bases short, with 19 bases between. The CDR3 sequence: CASSPPGLFDYEQYF. CDR3 DNA sequence: TGTGCCAGCAGCCCACCGGGACTCTTCGATTACGAGCAGTACTTC.

This clonotype has ten or more counts. The chain joins TRBV7-2 to TRBJ1-2; 7 bases map to TRBD1. Trimming removed 5 bases from V and 5 bases from J; junction bases left unmatched: 8. Per the germline V gene, CDR1 is SGHTA and CDR2 is FQGNSA. CDR3 length: 14 residues. This CDR3 reads CASSPKTGPYGYTF. The CDR3, as DNA: TGTGCCAGCAGCCCCAAGACAGGGCCGTATGGCTACACCTTC.

A few counts support this clonotype. The gene calls are TRBV9 and TRBJ2-3; TRBD2 aligns across 8 bases. Looked up from germline, CDR1 is SGDLS and CDR2 is YYNGEE. Unmatched junction bases numbered 11, after V lost 0 bases and J lost 5 bases. The CDR3 contains 17 residues. The CDR3 nucleotides read TGTGCCAGCAGCGTAGCTGGGGGAGCGGGGGTCATAGATACGCAGTATTTT. It translates to CASSVAGGAGVIDTQYF.

The chain combines TRBV4-2 with TRBJ2-1; TRBD1 aligns across 9 bases. The CDR3 consists of 16 residues. V dropped 4 bases and J dropped 1; count of bases not matched to a gene: 5. CDR1 is LGHNA and CDR2 is YNFKEQ in the germline V gene. The CDR3 loop reads CASSPGTGNSYNEQFF. The CDR3 nucleotides are TGTGCCAGCAGCCCAGGGACAGGGAATTCCTACAATGAGCAGTTCTTC.

This clonotype appeared many times. The chain is built from TRBV12-3 or TRBV12-4 and TRBJ1-1; D possibly corresponds to TRBD1 (5 bases). The CDR3 is 13 amino acids. Trimming took off 1 base at V and 4 bases at J, with 7 bases between the two ends. CDR3: CASSLGRGTEAFF. The CDR3 nucleotides are TGTGCCAGCAGTTTAGGTAGGGGCACTGAAGCTTTCTTT.

This clonotype was counted many times. The CDR3, as DNA: TGTGCCAGCAGTTTATCATTCGGGGTTCAAGAGACCCAGTACTTC. Amino acid sequence: CASSLSFGVQETQYF. The chain uses TRBV12-3 or TRBV12-4 and TRBJ2-5, with D possibly matching TRBD2 (5 bases). The CDR3 runs to 15 residues. Trimming cost V 2 bases and J 2 bases, with 12 bases left between them.